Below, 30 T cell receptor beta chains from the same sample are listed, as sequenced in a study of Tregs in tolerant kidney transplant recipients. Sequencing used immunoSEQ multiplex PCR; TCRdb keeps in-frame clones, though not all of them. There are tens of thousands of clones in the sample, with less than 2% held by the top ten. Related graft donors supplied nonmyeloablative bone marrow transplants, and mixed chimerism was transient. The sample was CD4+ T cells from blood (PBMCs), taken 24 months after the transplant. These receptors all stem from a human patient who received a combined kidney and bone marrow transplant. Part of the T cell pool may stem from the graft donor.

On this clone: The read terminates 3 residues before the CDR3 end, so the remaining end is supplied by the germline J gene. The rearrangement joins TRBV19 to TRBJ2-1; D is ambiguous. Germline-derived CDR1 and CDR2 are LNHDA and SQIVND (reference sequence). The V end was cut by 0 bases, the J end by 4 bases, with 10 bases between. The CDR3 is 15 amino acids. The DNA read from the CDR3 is TGTGCCAGTAGTATAGACACGTCGGGTTACAATGAG. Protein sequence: CASSIDTSGYNE. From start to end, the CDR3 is CASSIDTSGYNEQFF. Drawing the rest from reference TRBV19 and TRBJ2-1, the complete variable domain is DGGITQSPKYLFRKEGQNVTLSCEQNLNHDAMYWYRQDPGQGLRLIYYSQIVNDFQKGDIAEGYSVSREKKESFPLTVTSAQKNPTAFYLCASSIDTSGYNEQFFGPGTRLTVL.

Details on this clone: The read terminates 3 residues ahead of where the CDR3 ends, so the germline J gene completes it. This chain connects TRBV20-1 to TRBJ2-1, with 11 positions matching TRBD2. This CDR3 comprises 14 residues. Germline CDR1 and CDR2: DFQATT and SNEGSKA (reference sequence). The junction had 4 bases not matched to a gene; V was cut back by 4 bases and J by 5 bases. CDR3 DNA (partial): TGCAGTGCTACCGGGACTAGCGGAGACAATGAG. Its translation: CSATGTSGDNE. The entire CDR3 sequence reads CSATGTSGDNEQFF.

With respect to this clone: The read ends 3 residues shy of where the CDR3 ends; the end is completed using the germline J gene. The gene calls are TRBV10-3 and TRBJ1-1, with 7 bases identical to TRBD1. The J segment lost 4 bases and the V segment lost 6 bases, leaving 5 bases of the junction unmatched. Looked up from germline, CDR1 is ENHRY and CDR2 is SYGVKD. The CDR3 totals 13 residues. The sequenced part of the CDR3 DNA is TGTGCCATCAGCCGTACAGGGGCCACTGAA. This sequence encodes CAISRTGATE. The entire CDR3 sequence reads CAISRTGATEAFF.

The covered CDR3 bases are TGCGCCAGCAGCTGGGGACAGATGAACACTGAA. This encodes CASSWGQMNTE. The full CDR3 is CASSWGQMNTEAFF. The V and J genes are TRBV5-1 and TRBJ1-1; TRBD1 aligns across 7 bases. The CDR3 extends 3 residues past the end of the read, so its final part is completed from the germline J gene. After removal of 3 bases from V and 0 bases from J, the junction contained 2 bases not matched to a gene. CDR3 length: 14 amino acids. Germline CDR1 is SGHRS and CDR2 is YFSETQ.

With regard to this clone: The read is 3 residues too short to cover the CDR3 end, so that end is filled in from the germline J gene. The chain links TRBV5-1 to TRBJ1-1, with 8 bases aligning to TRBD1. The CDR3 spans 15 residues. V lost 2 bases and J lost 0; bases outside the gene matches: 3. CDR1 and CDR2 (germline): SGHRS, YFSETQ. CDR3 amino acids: CASSFGTGLNTEAFF. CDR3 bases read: TGCGCCAGCAGCTTTGGGACAGGACTGAACACTGAA.

The part of the CDR3 DNA that was read is TGTGCCAGCAGTGCAAGGGTGGATACG. It codes for CASSARVDT. The complete CDR3 reads CASSARVDTQYF. The chain employs TRBV2 and TRBJ2-3; D ambiguous. The read ends 3 residues before the CDR3 terminus; that terminus is restored from the germline J gene. Germline CDR1 SNHLY, CDR2 FYNNEI. The CDR3 is 12 residues long. V lost 4 bases to trimming and J lost 6 bases, with 8 bases between them.

The CDR3 loop is CASSLAGRGGDTQYF. The CDR3 bases that were read are TGTGCCAGCAGCTTAGCGGGCAGAGGGGGAGATACG. V usage is TRBV7-6 and J usage is TRBJ2-3; TRBD1 might be the D (6 bases). The read finishes 3 residues shy of the CDR3 end, and the germline J gene is used to complete it. With 0 bases removed from V and 5 bases from J, the gap between germline ends came to 12 bases. The germline V gene encodes CDR1 SGHVS and CDR2 FNYEAQ. The CDR3 runs 15 residues.

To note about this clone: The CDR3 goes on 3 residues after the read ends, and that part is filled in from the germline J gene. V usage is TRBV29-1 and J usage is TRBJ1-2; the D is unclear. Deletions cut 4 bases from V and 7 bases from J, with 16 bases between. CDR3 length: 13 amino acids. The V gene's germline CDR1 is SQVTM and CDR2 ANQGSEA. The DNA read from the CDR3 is TGCAGCGTTGTGATATTTCCCCTAGGTGGC. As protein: CSVVIFPLGG. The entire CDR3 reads CSVVIFPLGGYTF.

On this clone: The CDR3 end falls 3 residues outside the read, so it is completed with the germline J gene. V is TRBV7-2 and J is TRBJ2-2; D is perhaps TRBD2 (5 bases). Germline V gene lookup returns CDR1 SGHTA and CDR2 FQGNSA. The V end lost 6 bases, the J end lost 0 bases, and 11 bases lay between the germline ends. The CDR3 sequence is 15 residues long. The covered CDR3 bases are TGTGCCAGCAGAAAAGGACTCTCGAACACCGGGGAG. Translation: CASRKGLSNTGE. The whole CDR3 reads CASRKGLSNTGELFF.

The chain's CDR3 is CASSRTGFSGANVLTF. CDR3 DNA (partial): TGCGCCAGCAGCCGGACAGGCTTCTCTGGGGCCAACGTC. This sequence joins TRBV5-1 and TRBJ2-6; 7 bases match TRBD1. The read terminates 3 residues ahead of where the CDR3 ends, so the germline J gene completes it. The CDR3 extends over 16 amino acids. V shed 4 bases and J 0 bases; nucleotides not matched to a gene: 4. Germline lookup yields CDR1 SGHRS and CDR2 YFSETQ.

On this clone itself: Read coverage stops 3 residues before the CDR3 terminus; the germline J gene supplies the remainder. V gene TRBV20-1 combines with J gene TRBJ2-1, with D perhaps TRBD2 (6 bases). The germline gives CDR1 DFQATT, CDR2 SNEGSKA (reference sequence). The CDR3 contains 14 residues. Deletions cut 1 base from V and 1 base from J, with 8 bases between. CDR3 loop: CSARASASYNEQFF. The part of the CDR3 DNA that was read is TGCAGTGCTAGAGCTAGCGCTTCCTACAATGAG.

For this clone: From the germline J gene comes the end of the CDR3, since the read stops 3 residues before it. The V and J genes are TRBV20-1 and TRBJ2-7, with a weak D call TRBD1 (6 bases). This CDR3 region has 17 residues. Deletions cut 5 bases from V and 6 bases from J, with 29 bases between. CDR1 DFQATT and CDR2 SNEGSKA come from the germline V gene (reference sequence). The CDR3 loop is CSAPPPSTGSLAAEQYF. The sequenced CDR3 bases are TGCAGTGCTCCCCCACCTTCGACAGGCTCCTTGGCTGCCGAG.

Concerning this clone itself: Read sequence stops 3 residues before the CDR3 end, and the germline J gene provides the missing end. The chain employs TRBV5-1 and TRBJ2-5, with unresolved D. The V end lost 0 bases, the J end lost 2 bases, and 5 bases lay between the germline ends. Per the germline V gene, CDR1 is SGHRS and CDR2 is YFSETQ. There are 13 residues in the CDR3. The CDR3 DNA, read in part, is TGCGCCAGCAGCTTGGCCATGCAAGAGACC. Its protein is CASSLAMQET. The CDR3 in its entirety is CASSLAMQETQYF.

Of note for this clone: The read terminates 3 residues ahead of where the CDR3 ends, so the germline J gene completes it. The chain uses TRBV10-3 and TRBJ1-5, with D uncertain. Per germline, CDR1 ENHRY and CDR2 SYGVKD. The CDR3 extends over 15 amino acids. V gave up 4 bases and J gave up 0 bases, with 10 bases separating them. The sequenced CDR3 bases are TGTGCCATCAGTGTAGCTCTGAATAGCAATCAGCCC. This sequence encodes CAISVALNSNQP. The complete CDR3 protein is CAISVALNSNQPQHF.

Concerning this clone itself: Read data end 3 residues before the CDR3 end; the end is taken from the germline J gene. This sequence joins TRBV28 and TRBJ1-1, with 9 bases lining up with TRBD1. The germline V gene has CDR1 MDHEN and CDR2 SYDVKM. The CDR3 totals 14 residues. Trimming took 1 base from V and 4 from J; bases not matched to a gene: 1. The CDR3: CASSLSTGGTEAFF. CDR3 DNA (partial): TGTGCCAGCAGTTTATCGACAGGGGGCACTGAA.

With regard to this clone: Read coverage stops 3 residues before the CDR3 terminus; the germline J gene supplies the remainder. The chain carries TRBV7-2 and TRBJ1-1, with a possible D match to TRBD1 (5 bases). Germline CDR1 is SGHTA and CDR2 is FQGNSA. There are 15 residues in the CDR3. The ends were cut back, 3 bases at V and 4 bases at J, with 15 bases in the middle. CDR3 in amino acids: CASSFIGVGGTEAFF. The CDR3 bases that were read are TGTGCCAGCAGCTTTATAGGGGTCGGGGGCACTGAA. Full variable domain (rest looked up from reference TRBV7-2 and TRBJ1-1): GAGVSQSPSNKVTEKGKDVELRCDPISGHTALYWYRQSLGQGLEFLIYFQGNSAPDKSGLPSDRFSAERTGGSVSTLTIQRTQQEDSAVYLCASSFIGVGGTEAFFGQGTRLTVV.

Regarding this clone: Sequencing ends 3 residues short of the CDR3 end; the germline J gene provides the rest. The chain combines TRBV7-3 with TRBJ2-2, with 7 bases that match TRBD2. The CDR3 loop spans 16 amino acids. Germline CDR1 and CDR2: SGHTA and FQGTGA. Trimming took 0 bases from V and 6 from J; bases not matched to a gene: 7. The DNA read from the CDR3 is TGTGCCAGCAGCTTAACGGGCGGGAGACCCCCCGGGGAG. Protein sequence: CASSLTGGRPPGE. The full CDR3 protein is CASSLTGGRPPGELFF.

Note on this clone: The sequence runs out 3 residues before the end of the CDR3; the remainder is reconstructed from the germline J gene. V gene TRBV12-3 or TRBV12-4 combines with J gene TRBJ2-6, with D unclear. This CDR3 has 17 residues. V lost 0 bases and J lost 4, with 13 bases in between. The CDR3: CASSLANSALGANVLTF. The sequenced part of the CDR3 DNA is TGTGCCAGCAGTTTAGCTAACTCCGCTCTGGGGGCCAACGTC.

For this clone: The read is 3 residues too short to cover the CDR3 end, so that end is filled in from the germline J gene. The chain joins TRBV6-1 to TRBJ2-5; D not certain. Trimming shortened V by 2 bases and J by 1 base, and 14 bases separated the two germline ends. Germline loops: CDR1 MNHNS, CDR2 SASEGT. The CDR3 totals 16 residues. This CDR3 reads CASSEYILRLQETQYF. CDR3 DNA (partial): TGTGCCAGCAGTGAATACATCCTGAGGCTCCAAGAGACC.

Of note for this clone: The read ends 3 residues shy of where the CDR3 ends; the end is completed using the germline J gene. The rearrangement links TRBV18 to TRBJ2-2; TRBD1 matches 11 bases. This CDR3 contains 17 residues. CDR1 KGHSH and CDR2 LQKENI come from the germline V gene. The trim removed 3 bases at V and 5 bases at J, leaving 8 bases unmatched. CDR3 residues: CASSPYSGTGGTGELFF. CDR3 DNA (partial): TGTGCCAGCTCACCGTATTCCGGGACAGGGGGAACCGGGGAG.

CDR3 in amino acids: CASSPRDRGTDTQYF. The sequenced CDR3 bases are TGTGCCAGCAGCCCCCGGGACAGGGGCACAGATACG. The V gene is TRBV5-4, the J gene TRBJ2-3, with 9 positions matching TRBD1. The DNA ends 3 residues before the CDR3 does, and the rest of the CDR3 is filled in from the germline J gene. The CDR3 length is 15 residues. The V gene's germline CDR1 is SGHNT and CDR2 YYREEE (reference sequence). Germline trimming cut 4 bases from V and 1 base from J; bases unmatched to any gene: 4.

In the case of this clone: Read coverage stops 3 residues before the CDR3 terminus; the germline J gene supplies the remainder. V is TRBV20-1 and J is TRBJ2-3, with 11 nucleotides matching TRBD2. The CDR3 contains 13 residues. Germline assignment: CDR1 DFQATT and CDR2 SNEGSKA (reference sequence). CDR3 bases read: TGCGTTACTAGCGGGAGAGCAACAGATACG. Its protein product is CVTSGRATDT. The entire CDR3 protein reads CVTSGRATDTQYF.

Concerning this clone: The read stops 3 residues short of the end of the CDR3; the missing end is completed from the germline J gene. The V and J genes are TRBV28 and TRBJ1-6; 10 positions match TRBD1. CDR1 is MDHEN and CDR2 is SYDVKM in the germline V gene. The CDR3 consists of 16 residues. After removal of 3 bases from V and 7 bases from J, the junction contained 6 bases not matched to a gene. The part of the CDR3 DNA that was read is TGTGCCAGCAGTTTTAATTGGGGACAGGGGAATTCACCC. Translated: CASSFNWGQGNSP. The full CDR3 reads CASSFNWGQGNSPLHF.

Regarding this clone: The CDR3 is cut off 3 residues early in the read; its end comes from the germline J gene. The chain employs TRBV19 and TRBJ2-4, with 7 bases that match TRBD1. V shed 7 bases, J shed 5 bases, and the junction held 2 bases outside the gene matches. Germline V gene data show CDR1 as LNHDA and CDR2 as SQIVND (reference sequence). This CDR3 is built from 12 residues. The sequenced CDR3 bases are TGTGCCAGTATCGGACAGGAAAACATT. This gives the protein CASIGQENI. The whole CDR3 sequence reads CASIGQENIQYF.

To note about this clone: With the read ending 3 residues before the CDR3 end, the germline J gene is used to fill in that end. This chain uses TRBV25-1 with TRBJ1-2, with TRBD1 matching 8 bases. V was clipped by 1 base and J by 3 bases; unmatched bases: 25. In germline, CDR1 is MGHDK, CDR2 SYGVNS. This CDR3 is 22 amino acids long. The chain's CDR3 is CASSEFLGLGSSTGDGDYGYTF. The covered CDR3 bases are TGTGCCAGCAGTGAATTCCTAGGTCTCGGGAGCTCGACAGGGGATGGCGACTATGGC.

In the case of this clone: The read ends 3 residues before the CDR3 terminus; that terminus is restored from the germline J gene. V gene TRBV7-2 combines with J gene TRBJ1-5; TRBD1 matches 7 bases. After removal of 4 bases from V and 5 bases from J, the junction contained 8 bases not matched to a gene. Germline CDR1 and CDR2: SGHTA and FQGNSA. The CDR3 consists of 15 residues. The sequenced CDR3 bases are TGTGCCAGCAGCTGGCGACAGGGAAAGGATCAGCCC. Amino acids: CASSWRQGKDQP. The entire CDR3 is CASSWRQGKDQPQHF.

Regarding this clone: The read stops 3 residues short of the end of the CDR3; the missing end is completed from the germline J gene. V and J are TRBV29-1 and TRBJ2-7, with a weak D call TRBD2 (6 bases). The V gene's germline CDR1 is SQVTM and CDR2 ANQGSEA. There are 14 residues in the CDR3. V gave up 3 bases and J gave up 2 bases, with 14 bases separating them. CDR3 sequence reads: CSVDRSGSPYEQYF. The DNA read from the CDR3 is TGCAGCGTTGATCGAAGCGGGTCACCCTACGAG.

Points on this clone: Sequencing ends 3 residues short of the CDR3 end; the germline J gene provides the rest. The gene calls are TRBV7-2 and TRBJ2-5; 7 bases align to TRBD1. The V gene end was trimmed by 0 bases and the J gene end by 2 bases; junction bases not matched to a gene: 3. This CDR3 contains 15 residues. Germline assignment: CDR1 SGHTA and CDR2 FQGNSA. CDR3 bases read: TGTGCCAGCAGCTTAGCGGGACAGAAACAAGAGACC. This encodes CASSLAGQKQET. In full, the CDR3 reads CASSLAGQKQETQYF.

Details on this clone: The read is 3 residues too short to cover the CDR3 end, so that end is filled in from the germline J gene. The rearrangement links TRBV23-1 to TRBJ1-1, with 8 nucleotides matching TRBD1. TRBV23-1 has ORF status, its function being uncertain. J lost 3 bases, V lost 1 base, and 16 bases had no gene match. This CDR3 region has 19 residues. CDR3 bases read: TGCGCCAGCAGTCAATATGCCACTCAGGGGGCGAGGATGCACACTGAA. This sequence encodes CASSQYATQGARMHTE. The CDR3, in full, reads CASSQYATQGARMHTEAFF.

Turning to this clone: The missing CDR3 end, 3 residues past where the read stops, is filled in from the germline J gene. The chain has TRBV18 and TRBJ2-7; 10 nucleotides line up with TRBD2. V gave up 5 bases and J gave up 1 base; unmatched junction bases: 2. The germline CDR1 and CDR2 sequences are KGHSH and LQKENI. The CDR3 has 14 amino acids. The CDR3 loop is CASSLAGGSYEQYF. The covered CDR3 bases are TGTGCCAGCTCATTAGCGGGAGGATCCTACGAG.